These 29 T cell receptor beta chains were all obtained from the same sample, sequenced in a study of T-cell memory formation after mild COVID-19 (dated by TCRdb to about 2021). The library came from 5' RACE. Sequencing instrument: Illumina NovaSeq 6000. TCRdb redid the processing of the public reads, applying fastp at Q25 and MiXCR, and retained in-frame beta chains. Rows are combined by CDR3 protein, so each entry shows the most common genes and DNA. Here the sample has 240,000 or so distinct CDR3 sequences; around 10% occur a single time. The ten largest clones add up to 22% of the sample. Specimen: PBMCs or a T cell subset sorted from them (not recorded which). The source of these receptors is a man aged 18 to 29 who had mild COVID-19 (a few samples of this study predate the infection). The sample titles of this study are shuffled in the database, so cell type and time point are left out; the donor was told from shared clones.

This clonotype was recorded a few times. This chain connects TRBV20-1 to TRBJ2-1; the D is unclear. The CDR3 is 14 residues long. The V end lost 2 bases, the J end lost 4 bases, and 12 bases lay between the germline ends. CDR1 and CDR2 (germline): DFQATT, SNEGSKA (reference sequence). The DNA for the CDR3 is TGCAGTGCTAGATTCCCGATCTTTTACAATGAGCAGTTCTTC. Translation gives CSARFPIFYNEQFF.

A few counts support this clonotype. This chain joins TRBV20-1 and TRBJ2-2, with 7 bases identical to TRBD1. The J segment lost 3 bases and the V segment lost 5 bases, leaving 6 bases of the junction unmatched. This CDR3 comprises 14 residues. Germline assignment: CDR1 DFQATT and CDR2 SNEGSKA (reference sequence). The CDR3: CSAPRTGHTGELFF. The CDR3 coding sequence is TGCAGTGCTCCTCGGACAGGACACACCGGGGAGCTGTTTTTT.

The gene calls are TRBV6-1 and TRBJ2-2; the match to TRBD2 covers 7 bases. This CDR3 region has 14 residues. Losses at the gene ends were 7 bases for V and 3 bases for J; bases not matched to a gene: 5. Germline CDR1 reads MNHNS; CDR2 reads SASEGT. The CDR3 sequence: CASTPGGYTGELFF. CDR3 nucleotide sequence: TGTGCCAGCACCCCCGGGGGGTACACCGGGGAGCTGTTTTTT.

The sample holds many counts of this clonotype. The chain is built from TRBV14 and TRBJ2-2; TRBD1 might be the D (5 bases). CDR3 length: 15 residues. V lost 3 bases and J lost 7, with 15 bases in between. Germline-derived CDR1 and CDR2 are SGHDN and FVKESK. The CDR3 region has the DNA TGTGCCAGCAGCCACGGAAAGGGGCAGATCGGGGAGCTGTTTTTT. Protein product: CASSHGKGQIGELFF.

This clonotype has ten or more counts. The chain carries TRBV5-5 and TRBJ2-2, with D perhaps being TRBD1 or TRBD2 (6 bases each). Germline loops: CDR1 SGHKS, CDR2 YYEKEE (reference sequence). The CDR3 has 17 amino acids. V lost 4 bases to trimming and J lost 2 bases, with 18 bases between them. DNA for the CDR3: TGTGCCAGCAGCCCCGCCCGGGGGCGGGGAAACACCGGGGAGCTGTTTTTT. This codes for CASSPARGRGNTGELFF.

This clonotype was detected only a few times. V is TRBV6-6 and J is TRBJ1-5; TRBD1 aligns across 8 bases. Germline CDR1 MNHNY, CDR2 SVGAGI (reference sequence). J gave up 5 bases and V 5 bases, and 11 bases lay outside the gene matches. This CDR3 contains 16 residues. The CDR3 DNA sequence: TGTGCCAGCAGTACGCAAAACAGGGGGGGGGATCAGCCCCAGCATTTT. It translates to CASSTQNRGGDQPQHF.

This clonotype was recorded a few times. This chain joins TRBV3-1 and TRBJ2-5, with 12 positions matching TRBD2. Trimming cost V 8 bases and J 3 bases; bases outside gene matches: 1. Germline CDR1 reads LGHDT; CDR2 reads YNNKEL (reference sequence). The CDR3 contains 13 residues. DNA for the CDR3: TGTGCCAGCCGGACTAGCGGGGAAGAGACCCAGTACTTC. Translating it yields CASRTSGEETQYF.

V and J are TRBV21-1 and TRBJ1-5; no DNA check was done on the table's D call, TRBD1. TRBV21-1 is a pseudogene. This CDR3 has 10 amino acids. The CDR3 protein is CASPGTPQHF. The CDR3 DNA reads as TGTGCCAGCCCCGGGACCCCCCAGCATTTT.

This clonotype came up many times. The V call is TRBV5-1, the J call TRBJ1-1; 8 bases align to TRBD1. The CDR3 is made up of 14 amino acids. Per germline, CDR1 SGHRS and CDR2 YFSETQ. Trimming took 1 base from V and 3 from J; bases not matched to a gene: 2. This chain's CDR3 is CASSLLQGDTEAFF. The CDR3, as DNA: TGCGCCAGCAGCTTGTTACAGGGGGACACTGAAGCTTTCTTT. Combining the CDR3 with reference TRBV5-1 and TRBJ1-1 gives the whole variable domain KAGVTQTPRYLIKTRGQQVTLSCSPISGHRSVSWYQQTPGQGLQFLFEYFSETQRNKGNFPGRFSGRQFSNSRSEMNVSTLELGDSALYLCASSLLQGDTEAFFGQGTRLTVV.

Many counts were recorded for this clonotype. This chain links TRBV5-1 with TRBJ2-6; possible D gene TRBD2, 6 bases. The CDR3 extends over 15 amino acids. V lost 7 bases, J lost 0 bases, and 11 bases lay in between. CDR1 and CDR2 (germline): SGHRS, YFSETQ. The CDR3 region is CASRAGNSGANVLTF. In DNA, the CDR3 is TGCGCCAGCCGCGCGGGGAACTCTGGGGCCAACGTCCTGACTTTC.

This clonotype was observed at least ten times. This chain connects TRBV15 to TRBJ2-3; TRBD2 is a possible D gene (5 bases). Germline CDR1 is LNHNV and CDR2 is YYDKDF (reference sequence). V lost 1 base, J lost 2 bases, and 13 bases lay in between. CDR3 length: 16 amino acids. CDR3 amino acids: CATSRGPGIVTDTQYF. CDR3 DNA sequence: TGTGCCACCAGCAGAGGACCGGGAATTGTCACAGATACGCAGTATTTT.

This sequence joins TRBV10-1 and TRBJ2-3; D not certain. Trimming left V 7 bases short and J 1 base short, with 9 bases between. This CDR3 spans 13 amino acids. From germline, CDR1 is WNHNN and CDR2 SYGVQD (reference sequence). The CDR3: CASKGDGTDTQYF. The CDR3 DNA follows: TGCGCCAGCAAGGGTGATGGCACAGATACGCAGTATTTT.

V is TRBV11-2 and J is TRBJ2-1; 15 bases line up with TRBD2. The germline V gene has CDR1 SGHAT and CDR2 FQNNGV. The junction had 4 bases not matched to a gene; V was cut back by 5 bases and J by 2 bases. The CDR3 consists of 17 residues. The CDR3 sequence is CASSPGLAGGPYNEQFF. CDR3 nucleotides: TGTGCCAGCAGCCCGGGACTAGCGGGGGGCCCCTACAATGAGCAGTTCTTC.

This clonotype has only a few counts. The gene calls are TRBV5-8 and TRBJ1-2, with D unresolved. V was trimmed by 0 bases and J by 7 bases, leaving 19 bases between them. CDR3 length: 16 amino acids. Germline loops: CDR1 SGHTS, CDR2 YDEGEE. CDR3 in DNA: TGTGCCAGCAGCTTGGGCGGGAGCGGATTGGGTTTTGGCTACACCTTC. This sequence encodes CASSLGGSGLGFGYTF.

This clonotype came up many times. This CDR3 is CASSPGLGTQYF. The DNA for the CDR3 is TGTGCCAGCAGCCCTGGCCTCGGTACGCAGTATTTT. V is TRBV7-2 and J is TRBJ2-3, with D hard to call. Germline loops: CDR1 SGHTA, CDR2 FQGNSA. The CDR3 sequence is 12 residues long. The V and J ends lost 5 bases and 8 bases respectively, with 11 bases between them.

CDR3 in amino acids: CASRTGGNNEQFF. The DNA of the CDR3 is TGTGCCAGCAGGACAGGGGGAAACAATGAGCAGTTCTTC. The chain links TRBV5-4 to TRBJ2-1, with 9 positions matching TRBD1. V shed 5 bases and J 5 bases; nucleotides not matched to a gene: 2. CDR1 and CDR2 (germline): SGHNT, YYREEE (reference sequence). The CDR3 is 13 residues long. The full variable domain, in which reference TRBV5-4 and TRBJ2-1 provide the parts outside the CDR3, is ETGVTQSPTHLIKTRGQQVTLRCSSQSGHNTVSWYQQALGQGPQFIFQYYREEENGRGNFPPRFSGLQFPNYSSELNVNALELDDSALYLCASRTGGNNEQFFGPGTRLTVL.

This clonotype was detected many times. V gene TRBV6-2 or TRBV6-3 combines with J gene TRBJ2-1; TRBD2 matches at 8 bases. Trimming cost V 6 bases and J 9 bases; bases outside gene matches: 10. CDR1 is MNHEY, CDR2 SVGEGT, per germline. The CDR3 has 14 residues. The CDR3 bases are TGTGCCAGCAGCCCCTCGGGAGGGACGGCTGAGCAGTTCTTC. It specifies CASSPSGGTAEQFF.

This clonotype was detected a few times. The chain employs TRBV5-4 and TRBJ2-5; D may match TRBD1 or TRBD2 (5 bases each). Trimming stripped 1 base from V and 4 bases from J, with 11 bases between. This CDR3 is 14 amino acids long. Germline CDR1 and CDR2: SGHNT and YYREEE (reference sequence). This CDR3 is CASSLSAGTETQYF. CDR3 DNA sequence: TGTGCCAGCAGCTTGTCGGCAGGGACAGAGACCCAGTACTTC.

The chain combines TRBV29-1 with TRBJ2-7, with D tentatively TRBD2 (7 bases). The CDR3 is 16 amino acids. Trimming left V 4 bases short and J 0 bases short, with 19 bases between. Germline values: CDR1 SQVTM, CDR2 ANQGSEA. CDR3 in DNA: TGCAGCGTTGTAGGGGGGGGCCACCAAAGCTCCTACGAGCAGTACTTC. Its translation: CSVVGGGHQSSYEQYF.

The table lists this clonotype with many counts. The gene calls are TRBV5-1 and TRBJ1-6; 10 nucleotides match TRBD1. V trimming: 0 bases; J trimming: 9 bases; junction bases outside the gene matches: 3. CDR3 length: 15 amino acids. CDR1 SGHRS and CDR2 YFSETQ come from the germline V gene. DNA for the CDR3: TGCGCCAGCAGCTTGGAAGGGACAGGGGTTTCACCCCTCCACTTT. Its protein product is CASSLEGTGVSPLHF.

The chain recombines TRBV5-1 with TRBJ1-6; 8 bases align to TRBD1. CDR1 and CDR2 (germline): SGHRS, YFSETQ. Trimming removed 4 bases from V and 8 bases from J; junction bases left unmatched: 8. This CDR3 is 15 amino acids long. CDR3: CASSAKQGGDSPLHF. DNA of the CDR3: TGCGCCAGCAGCGCCAAACAGGGGGGAGATTCACCCCTCCACTTT.

V gene TRBV4-1 combines with J gene TRBJ1-6; D is unclear. The CDR3 is made up of 15 amino acids. The germline gives CDR1 MGHRA, CDR2 YSYEKL. Trimming took 4 bases from V and 9 from J, leaving 16 bases between them. DNA of the CDR3: TGCGCCAGCAGCCTCGAGCCCTATGGGATTTCACCCCTCCACTTT. This sequence encodes CASSLEPYGISPLHF.

There are many counts of this clonotype. V usage is TRBV5-1 and J usage is TRBJ2-2, with TRBD1 as a possible D gene (6 bases). V was shortened by 0 bases and J by 4 bases, with 7 bases between the two germline ends. This CDR3 is built from 14 residues. Germline V lookup: CDR1 SGHRS, CDR2 YFSETQ. This CDR3 is CASSLVQGTGELFF. CDR3 nucleotides: TGCGCCAGCAGCTTGGTACAGGGCACCGGGGAGCTGTTTTTT.

The DNA for the CDR3 is TGCAGCGTCCTGACTAGCGGGAGAAATGAGCAGTTCTTC. Translating gives CSVLTSGRNEQFF. V and J are TRBV29-1 and TRBJ2-1, with 12 positions matching TRBD2. Germline trimming cut 6 bases from V and 7 bases from J; bases unmatched to any gene: 4. The CDR3 loop spans 13 amino acids. Germline CDR1 and CDR2: SQVTM and ANQGSEA.

V usage is TRBV3-1 and J usage is TRBJ2-1; TRBD2 matches 9 bases. The CDR3 has 16 amino acids. With 3 bases clipped from V and 2 bases from J, the junction kept 5 bases outside the gene matches. In germline, CDR1 is LGHDT, CDR2 YNNKEL (reference sequence). CDR3 coding DNA: TGTGCCAGCAGCCACGAAGCGGGGGGAACCTACAATGAGCAGTTCTTC. Translation: CASSHEAGGTYNEQFF.

CDR3 nucleotide sequence: TGTGCCAGCAGCCTCCGACTAGCGGGACCCCGCAACACCGGGGAGCTGTTTTTT. It translates to CASSLRLAGPRNTGELFF. The J gene is TRBJ2-2, the V gene TRBV7-6; 11 nucleotides align to TRBD2. The CDR3 has 18 residues. From germline, CDR1 is SGHVS and CDR2 FNYEAQ. Trimming cost V 5 bases and J 2 bases; bases outside gene matches: 10.

This clonotype appeared a few times. The rearrangement uses TRBV5-1 and TRBJ2-2, with 9 bases matching TRBD2. This CDR3 is 18 amino acids long. The germline V gene encodes CDR1 SGHRS and CDR2 YFSETQ. V was pared by 3 bases and J by 0 bases, with 9 bases of the junction left unmatched. The CDR3, as DNA: TGCGCCAGCAGCTCTGGACTAGCGTTGGGGTCGAACACCGGGGAGCTGTTTTTT. It codes for CASSSGLALGSNTGELFF.

This clonotype has at least ten counts. The chain joins TRBV5-1 to TRBJ2-2; D gene uncertain. The germline V and J ends were trimmed by 0 bases and 4 bases, with 4 bases remaining between them. This CDR3 comprises 13 residues. Germline loops: CDR1 SGHRS, CDR2 YFSETQ. CDR3: CASSLASTGELFF. The CDR3 DNA sequence: TGCGCCAGCAGCTTGGCGTCCACCGGGGAGCTGTTTTTT.

The chain couples TRBV29-1 to TRBJ2-5; 12 bases are a match to TRBD2. CDR3 length equals 14 residues. Germline V gene sequence: CDR1 SQVTM, CDR2 ANQGSEA. After removal of 6 bases from V and 1 base from J, the junction contained 3 bases not matched to a gene. The CDR3, as DNA: TGCAGCGTACCGGGACTAGCGGGCCAAGAGACCCAGTACTTC. Its protein product is CSVPGLAGQETQYF.